The 25 T cell receptor beta chains below all came from one sample that was sequenced in a study of shared clonotypes between healthy human individuals. TCRdb's table, derived via immunoSEQ multiplex PCR, lists solely in-frame clones and lacks some. This table has about 2 million clones, about 95% appearing once. Sequencing input: naive CD4+ T cells sorted from blood. Regarding subset: CD45RA+ positively selected. The receptors here all came from a young man in good health.

The rearrangement links TRBV7-2 to TRBJ2-3, with 7 bases identical to TRBD2. Trimming at V came to 2 bases and at J to 6 bases, leaving 5 bases not matched to a gene. CDR3 length equals 14 residues. The V gene's germline CDR1 is SGHTA and CDR2 FQGNSA. The CDR3 loop is CASSLTGGRDTQYF. In DNA form, the CDR3 reads TGTGCCAGCAGCTTAACGGGAGGCCGGGATACGCAGTATTTT.

The rearrangement links TRBV30 to TRBJ2-5; 10 bases are shared with TRBD2. Germline CDR1 and CDR2: GTSNPN and SVGIG (reference sequence). This CDR3 is built from 15 residues. Losses at the gene ends were 5 bases for V and 1 base for J; bases not matched to a gene: 7. The CDR3 is CAWGGLAGVQETQYF. CDR3 bases: TGTGCCTGGGGAGGCCTAGCGGGGGTCCAAGAGACCCAGTACTTC. Complete variable domain (other parts from reference TRBV30 and TRBJ2-5): SQTIHQWPATLVQPVGSPLSLECTVEGTSNPNLYWYRQAAGRGLQLLFYSVGIGQISSEVPQNLSASRPQDRQFILSSKKLLLSDSGFYLCAWGGLAGVQETQYFGPGTRLLVL.

As to this clone: Other nucleotide sequences from this sample produce the same CDR3. The chain has TRBV4-1 and TRBJ1-2, with 7 bases matching TRBD1. The CDR3 is made up of 13 amino acids. Germline CDR1 reads MGHRA; CDR2 reads YSYEKL. Trimming removed 6 bases from V and 7 bases from J; junction bases left unmatched: 8. CDR3 in amino acids: CASSSTGVGGYTF. The CDR3 DNA sequence: TGCGCCAGCAGTAGCACAGGGGTGGGTGGCTACACCTTC.

The chain employs TRBV5-4 and TRBJ2-5; 7 bases are shared with TRBD2. Germline values: CDR1 SGHNT, CDR2 YYREEE (reference sequence). The CDR3 is 16 residues long. J gave up 0 bases and V 4 bases, and 9 bases lay outside the gene matches. The CDR3 DNA sequence: TGTGCCAGCAGCCCCGGGGGGAAAAGGGACCAAGAGACCCAGTACTTC. Protein: CASSPGGKRDQETQYF.

This rearrangement joins TRBV30 to TRBJ1-2; a possible D gene is TRBD1 (6 bases). This CDR3 is built from 13 residues. The germline CDR1 and CDR2 sequences are GTSNPN and SVGIG (reference sequence). V was clipped by 5 bases and J by 2 bases, with 12 bases between them. The DNA for the CDR3 is TGTGCCTGGTCCAACCAGGGGAACTATGGCTACACCTTC. Amino acid sequence: CAWSNQGNYGYTF.

V usage is TRBV29-1 and J usage is TRBJ1-1; D gene unclear. Trimming took off 1 base at V and 4 bases at J, with 13 bases between the two ends. CDR3 length: 14 residues. Germline CDR1 SQVTM, CDR2 ANQGSEA. CDR3 amino acids: CSVEGPLGSTEAFF. CDR3 sequence (DNA): TGCAGCGTTGAAGGGCCCCTCGGAAGCACTGAAGCTTTCTTT.

CDR3 sequence reads: CSVPGLADYYEQYF. The CDR3 bases are TGCAGCGTTCCGGGACTAGCGGATTACTACGAGCAGTACTTC. The chain employs TRBV29-1 and TRBJ2-7; 11 nucleotides line up with TRBD2. With 5 bases clipped from V and 3 bases from J, the junction kept 6 bases outside the gene matches. This CDR3 contains 14 residues. The germline V gene has CDR1 SQVTM and CDR2 ANQGSEA.

The J gene is TRBJ1-1, the V gene TRBV13, with D unresolved. Between the trimmed V and J ends, which lost 2 bases and 7 bases, there was a span of 17 bases. The CDR3 covers 15 residues. CDR1 is PRHDT, CDR2 FYEKMQ, per germline (reference sequence). CDR3 sequence (DNA): TGTGCCAGCAGCTTAACCCGCAGCCCTGGAGGTGAAGCTTTCTTT. As protein: CASSLTRSPGGEAFF.

Remarks on this clone: This same CDR3 is encoded by further DNA sequences in the sample. The chain has TRBV14 and TRBJ2-3; no firm D call. The germline V gene encodes CDR1 SGHDN and CDR2 FVKESK. This CDR3 comprises 11 residues. V was cut by 3 bases and J by 4 bases, with 2 bases left in between. The CDR3 DNA sequence: TGTGCCAGCAGCCAGTCAGATACGCAGTATTTT. Translated, it gives CASSQSDTQYF.

V and J are TRBV2 and TRBJ1-6, with D perhaps matching TRBD1 (5 bases). The germline V gene encodes CDR1 SNHLY and CDR2 FYNNEI. The CDR3 extends over 15 amino acids. Trimming took 7 bases from V and 3 from J, leaving 13 bases between them. The CDR3 here is CASKGEGVYNSPLHF. The CDR3 nucleotides read TGTGCCAGCAAGGGAGAAGGGGTCTATAATTCACCCCTCCACTTT.

The V and J genes are TRBV19 and TRBJ1-5; D gene uncertain. CDR1 LNHDA and CDR2 SQIVND come from the germline V gene (reference sequence). V dropped 1 base and J dropped 3 bases, with 19 bases sitting between them. CDR3 length equals 18 residues. In nucleotides, the CDR3 is TGTGCCAGTAGTATAGGTCCTTTAGGGAAGCACCACAATCAGCCCCAGCATTTT. This gives the protein CASSIGPLGKHHNQPQHF.

The rearrangement uses TRBV11-2 and TRBJ1-5, with 9 bases that match TRBD1. The germline gives CDR1 SGHAT, CDR2 FQNNGV. This CDR3 contains 14 residues. With 4 bases clipped from V and 7 bases from J, the junction kept 5 bases outside the gene matches. The CDR3 region is CASSSQGATQPQHF. CDR3 sequence (DNA): TGTGCCAGCAGCTCACAGGGGGCTACGCAGCCCCAGCATTTT.

The chain recombines TRBV7-9 with TRBJ2-7, with unresolved D. Trimming took 5 bases from V and 0 from J, leaving 17 bases between them. Germline lookup yields CDR1 SEHNR and CDR2 FQNEAQ (reference sequence). The CDR3 is 16 residues long. In nucleotides, the CDR3 is TGTGCCAGCAGCCCAACCCAGTCTTTGGGCTCCTACGAGCAGTACTTC. Translating it yields CASSPTQSLGSYEQYF.

This clone was recorded a few times. The chain is built from TRBV6-6 and TRBJ1-5, with D perhaps TRBD1 (6 bases). V was trimmed by 8 bases and J by 5 bases, leaving 13 bases between them. Germline V gene lookup returns CDR1 MNHNY and CDR2 SVGAGI (reference sequence). The CDR3 is made up of 13 amino acids. As DNA, the CDR3 is TGTGCCAGCCTGGGGCAGGGGTATCAGCCCCAGCATTTT. Encoded protein: CASLGQGYQPQHF.

The genes are TRBV6-6 and TRBJ1-2; a possible D gene is TRBD1 (5 bases). This CDR3 contains 15 residues. Germline CDR1 is MNHNY and CDR2 is SVGAGI (reference sequence). The V end lost 5 bases, the J end lost 4 bases, and 17 bases lay between the germline ends. The CDR3 reads CASSGIGGTVYGYTF. The CDR3 coding sequence is TGTGCCAGCAGTGGGATTGGGGGGACGGTCTATGGCTACACCTTC.

The gene calls are TRBV28 and TRBJ1-4, with TRBD1 matching 9 bases. CDR1 MDHEN and CDR2 SYDVKM come from the germline V gene. The CDR3 is 18 amino acids. Losses at the gene ends were 6 bases for V and 0 bases for J; bases not matched to a gene: 11. CDR3 coding DNA: TGTGCCAGCAGCGGAGGGGGCGACAGGGGGACAACTAATGAAAAACTGTTTTTT. Translated, it gives CASSGGGDRGTTNEKLFF. Full variable domain (rest looked up from reference TRBV28 and TRBJ1-4): DVKVTQSSRYLVKRTGEKVFLECVQDMDHENMFWYRQDPGLGLRLIYFSYDVKMKEKGDIPEGYSVSREKKERFSLILESASTNQTSMYLCASSGGGDRGTTNEKLFFGSGTQLSVL.

The chain uses TRBV5-6 and TRBJ2-4, with 11 positions matching TRBD1. This CDR3 region has 18 residues. Looked up from germline, CDR1 is SGHDT and CDR2 is YYEEEE. Losses at the gene ends were 4 bases for V and 3 bases for J; bases not matched to a gene: 12. The CDR3 reads CASSDRDRGLKGKNIQYF. The CDR3 DNA reads as TGTGCCAGCAGCGACCGGGACAGGGGGTTAAAGGGCAAAAACATTCAGTACTTC.

A word on this clone: The same CDR3 is also encoded by other DNA sequences in this sample. The V gene is TRBV7-9, the J gene TRBJ1-2, with D perhaps TRBD1 (5 bases). Trimming stripped 6 bases from V and 2 bases from J, with 10 bases between. The CDR3 loop spans 13 amino acids. CDR1 is SEHNR and CDR2 is FQNEAQ in the germline V gene (reference sequence). CDR3 in amino acids: CASSFGGNYGYTF. In DNA, the CDR3 is TGTGCCAGCAGTTTCGGGGGAAACTATGGCTACACCTTC.

This chain connects TRBV6-1 to TRBJ2-2, with 8 bases aligning to TRBD1. The V and J ends lost 4 bases and 7 bases, in that order; junction bases with no gene match: 5. The CDR3 spans 14 residues. The germline gives CDR1 MNHNS, CDR2 SASEGT. The CDR3 sequence: CASSGTGGRGELFF. CDR3 coding DNA: TGTGCCAGCAGTGGAACAGGGGGTCGCGGGGAGCTGTTTTTT.

J is TRBJ2-4 and V is TRBV7-2, with a possible D match to TRBD1 (5 bases). V gave up 9 bases and J gave up 4 bases, with 16 bases separating them. This CDR3 spans 14 amino acids. In germline, CDR1 is SGHTA, CDR2 FQGNSA. This CDR3 reads CASGPDSLKNIQYF. For the CDR3, the DNA is TGTGCCAGTGGACCTGACAGCTTAAAAAACATTCAGTACTTC. Looking up the rest from reference TRBV7-2 and TRBJ2-4 gives the full variable domain: GAGVSQSPSNKVTEKGKDVELRCDPISGHTALYWYRQSLGQGLEFLIYFQGNSAPDKSGLPSDRFSAERTGGSVSTLTIQRTQQEDSAVYLCASGPDSLKNIQYFGAGTRLSVL.

Details on this clone: This same CDR3 is encoded by further DNA sequences in the sample. The chain couples TRBV18 to TRBJ2-1; the match to TRBD2 covers 7 bases. The CDR3 totals 13 residues. CDR1 KGHSH and CDR2 LQKENI come from the germline V gene. Trimming took 1 base from V and 6 from J; bases not matched to a gene: 0. CDR3 loop: CASSPLAGNEQFF. The CDR3, as DNA: TGTGCCAGCTCACCACTAGCGGGCAATGAGCAGTTCTTC.

The chain has TRBV15 and TRBJ2-5; the D is unclear. The CDR3 extends over 12 amino acids. Trimming stripped 1 base from V and 9 bases from J, with 9 bases between. Germline assignment: CDR1 LNHNV and CDR2 YYDKDF (reference sequence). The CDR3 spells CATSRVEGSQYF. In DNA, the CDR3 is TGTGCCACCAGCAGAGTCGAAGGGTCCCAGTACTTC. Drawing the rest from reference TRBV15 and TRBJ2-5, the complete variable domain is DAMVIQNPRYQVTQFGKPVTLSCSQTLNHNVMYWYQQKSSQAPKLLFHYYDKDFNNEADTPDNFQSRRPNTSFCFLDIRSPGLGDTAMYLCATSRVEGSQYFGPGTRLLVL.

The chain carries TRBV18 and TRBJ1-2; D gene uncertain. Trimming left V 0 bases short and J 4 bases short, with 6 bases between. The germline gives CDR1 KGHSH, CDR2 LQKENI. The CDR3 has 13 residues. CDR3 region: CASSPPGSYGYTF. The CDR3 nucleotides read TGTGCCAGCTCACCACCAGGTTCCTATGGCTACACCTTC.

This chain connects TRBV6-1 to TRBJ2-1; D might be TRBD1 (5 bases). The CDR3 spans 14 residues. Germline lookup yields CDR1 MNHNS and CDR2 SASEGT. Trimming took off 7 bases at V and 10 bases at J, with 20 bases between the two ends. In DNA, the CDR3 is TGTGCCAGCATGCCCAGGGTGGGGCCCGAGGAGCAGTTCTTC. Protein product: CASMPRVGPEEQFF.

The gene calls are TRBV10-3 and TRBJ2-2; a possible D gene is TRBD1 (5 bases). Trimming shortened V by 3 bases and J by 4 bases, and 12 bases separated the two germline ends. The CDR3 loop spans 15 amino acids. CDR1 and CDR2 from the germline V gene are ENHRY and SYGVKD. In nucleotides, the CDR3 is TGTGCCATCAGTGAAAAGGCAGGGCTCACCGGGGAGCTGTTTTTT. Amino acid sequence: CAISEKAGLTGELFF.